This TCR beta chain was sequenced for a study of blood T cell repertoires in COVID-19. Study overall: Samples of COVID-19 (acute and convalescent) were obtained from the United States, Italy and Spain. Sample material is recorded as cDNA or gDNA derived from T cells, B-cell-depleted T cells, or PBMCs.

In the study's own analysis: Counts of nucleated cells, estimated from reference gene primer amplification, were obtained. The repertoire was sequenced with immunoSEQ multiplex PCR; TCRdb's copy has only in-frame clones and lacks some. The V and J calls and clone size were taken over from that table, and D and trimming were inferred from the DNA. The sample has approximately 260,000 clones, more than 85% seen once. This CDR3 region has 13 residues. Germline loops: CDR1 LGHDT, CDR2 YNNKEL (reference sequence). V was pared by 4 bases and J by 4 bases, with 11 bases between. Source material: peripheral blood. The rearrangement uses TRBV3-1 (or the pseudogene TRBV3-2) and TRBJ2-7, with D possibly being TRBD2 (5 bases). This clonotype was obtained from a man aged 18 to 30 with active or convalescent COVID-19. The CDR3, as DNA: TGTGCCAGCAGCCCGGGTCGGGGTTACGAGCAGTACTTC. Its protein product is CASSPGRGYEQYF.